The clone carrying this T cell receptor (beta chain) was counted ten times or more. Germline V gene data show CDR1 as ENHRY and CDR2 as SYGVKD. CDR3 length equals 14 residues. Trimming stripped 3 bases from V and 2 bases from J, with 10 bases between. The record originates from a study of neurological immune-mediated disorders. cDNA was made by 5'RACE with 10-nucleotide random UMIs. TCRdb fed the 5' RACE reads into MiXCR, producing one record per CDR3 protein. The sample holds just under 60,000 distinct CDR3 sequences, about 2.5% seen once. Sequenced sample: PBMCs. The chain combines TRBV10-3 with TRBJ1-1; D ambiguous. The origin of this receptor is a man in his fifties with multiple sclerosis. The chain's CDR3 is CAISDRGFNTEAFF. CDR3 in DNA: TGTGCCATCAGTGACCGAGGATTTAACACTGAAGCTTTCTTT.